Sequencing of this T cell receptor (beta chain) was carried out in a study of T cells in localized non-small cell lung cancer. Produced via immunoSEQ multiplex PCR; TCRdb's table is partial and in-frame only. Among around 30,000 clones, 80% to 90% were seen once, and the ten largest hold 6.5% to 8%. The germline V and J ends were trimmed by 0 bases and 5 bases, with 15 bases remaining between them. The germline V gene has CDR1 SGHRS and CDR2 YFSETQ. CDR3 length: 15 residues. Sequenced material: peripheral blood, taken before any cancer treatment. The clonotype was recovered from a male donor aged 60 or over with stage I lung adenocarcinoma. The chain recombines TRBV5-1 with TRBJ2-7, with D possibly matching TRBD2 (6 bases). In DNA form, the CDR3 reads TGCGCCAGCAGCTTGGAGGCGGGAACGGGGAACGAGCAGTACTTC. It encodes CASSLEAGTGNEQYF.